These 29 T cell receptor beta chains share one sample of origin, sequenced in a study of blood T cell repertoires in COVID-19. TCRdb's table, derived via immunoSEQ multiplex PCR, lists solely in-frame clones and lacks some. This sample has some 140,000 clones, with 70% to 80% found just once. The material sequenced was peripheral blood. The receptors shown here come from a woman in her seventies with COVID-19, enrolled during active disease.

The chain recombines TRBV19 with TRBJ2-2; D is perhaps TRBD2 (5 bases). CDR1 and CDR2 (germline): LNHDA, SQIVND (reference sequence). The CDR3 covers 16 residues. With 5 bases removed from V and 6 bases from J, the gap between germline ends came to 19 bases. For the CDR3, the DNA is TGTGCCAGTAGTCCCGGACTGGTACTAAGGTCCGGGGAGCTGTTTTTT. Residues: CASSPGLVLRSGELFF.

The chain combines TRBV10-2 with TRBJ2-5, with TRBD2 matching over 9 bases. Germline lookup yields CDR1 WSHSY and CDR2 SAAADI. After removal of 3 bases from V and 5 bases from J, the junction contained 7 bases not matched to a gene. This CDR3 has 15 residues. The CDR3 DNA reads TGCGCCAGCAGTGAATGGAGCGGGGGGCGGGAGACCCAGTACTTC. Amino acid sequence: CASSEWSGGRETQYF.

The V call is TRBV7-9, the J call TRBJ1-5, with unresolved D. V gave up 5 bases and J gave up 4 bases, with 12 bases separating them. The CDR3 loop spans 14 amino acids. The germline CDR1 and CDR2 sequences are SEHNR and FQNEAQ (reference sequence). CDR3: CASSPSTFNQPQHF. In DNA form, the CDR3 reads TGTGCCAGCAGCCCGAGTACCTTTAATCAGCCCCAGCATTTT.

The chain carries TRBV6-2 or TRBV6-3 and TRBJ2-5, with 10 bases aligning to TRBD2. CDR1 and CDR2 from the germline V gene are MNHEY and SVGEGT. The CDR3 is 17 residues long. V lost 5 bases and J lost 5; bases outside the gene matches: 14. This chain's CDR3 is CASSGRSSGGAFETQYF. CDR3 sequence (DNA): TGTGCCAGCAGTGGCCGCTCAAGCGGGGGGGCCTTTGAGACCCAGTACTTC.

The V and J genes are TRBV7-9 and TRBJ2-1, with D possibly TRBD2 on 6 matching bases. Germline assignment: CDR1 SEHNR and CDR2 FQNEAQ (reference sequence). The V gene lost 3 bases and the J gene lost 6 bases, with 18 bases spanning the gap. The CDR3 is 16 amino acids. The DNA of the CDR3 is TGTGCCAGCAGCTTTAGCCGGGGTTCCGGGGGCAATGAGCAGTTCTTC. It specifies CASSFSRGSGGNEQFF.

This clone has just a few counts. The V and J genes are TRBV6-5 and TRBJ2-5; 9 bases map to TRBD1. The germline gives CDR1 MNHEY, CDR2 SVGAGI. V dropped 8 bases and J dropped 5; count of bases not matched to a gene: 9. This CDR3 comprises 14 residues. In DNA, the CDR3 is TGTGCCAGCGCTTGGACAGGGGCGGGGGAGACCCAGTACTTC. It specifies CASAWTGAGETQYF.

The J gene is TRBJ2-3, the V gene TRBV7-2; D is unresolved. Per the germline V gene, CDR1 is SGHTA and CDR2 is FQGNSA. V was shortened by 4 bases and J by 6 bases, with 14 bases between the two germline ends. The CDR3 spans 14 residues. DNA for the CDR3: TGTGCCAGCAGCTCCCGCCTTCAGAGGGATACGCAGTATTTT. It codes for CASSSRLQRDTQYF.

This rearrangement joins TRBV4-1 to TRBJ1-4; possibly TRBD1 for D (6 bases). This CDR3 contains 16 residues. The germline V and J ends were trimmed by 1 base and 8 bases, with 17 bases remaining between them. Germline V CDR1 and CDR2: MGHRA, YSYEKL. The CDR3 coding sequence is TGCGCCAGCAGCCAAGTGATCCCACAGGGTAGAGAAAAACTGTTTTTT. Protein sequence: CASSQVIPQGREKLFF.

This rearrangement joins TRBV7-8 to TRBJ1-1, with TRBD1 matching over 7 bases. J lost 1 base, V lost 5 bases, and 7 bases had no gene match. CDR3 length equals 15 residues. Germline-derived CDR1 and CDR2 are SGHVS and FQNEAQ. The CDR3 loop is CASSPRQGANTEAFF. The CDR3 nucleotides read TGTGCCAGCAGCCCGCGACAGGGCGCGAACACTGAAGCTTTCTTT.

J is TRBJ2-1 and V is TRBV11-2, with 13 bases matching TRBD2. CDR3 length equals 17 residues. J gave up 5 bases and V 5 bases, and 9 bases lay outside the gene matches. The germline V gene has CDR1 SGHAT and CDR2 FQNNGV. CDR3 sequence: CASSLLTSGGTNNEQFF. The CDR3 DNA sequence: TGTGCCAGCAGCCTCTTGACTAGCGGGGGGACCAACAATGAGCAGTTCTTC.

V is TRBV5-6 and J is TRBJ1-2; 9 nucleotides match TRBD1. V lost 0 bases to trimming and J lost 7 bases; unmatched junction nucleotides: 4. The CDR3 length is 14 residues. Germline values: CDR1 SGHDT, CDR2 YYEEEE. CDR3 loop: CASSLGDREIGYTF. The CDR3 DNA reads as TGTGCCAGCAGCTTGGGGGACAGGGAAATTGGCTACACCTTC.

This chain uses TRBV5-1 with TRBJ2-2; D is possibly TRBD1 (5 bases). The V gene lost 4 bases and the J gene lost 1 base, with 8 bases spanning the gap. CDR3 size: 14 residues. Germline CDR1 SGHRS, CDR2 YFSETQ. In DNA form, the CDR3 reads TGCGCCAGCAGCCAGGGTCTGAACACCGGGGAGCTGTTTTTT. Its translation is CASSQGLNTGELFF.

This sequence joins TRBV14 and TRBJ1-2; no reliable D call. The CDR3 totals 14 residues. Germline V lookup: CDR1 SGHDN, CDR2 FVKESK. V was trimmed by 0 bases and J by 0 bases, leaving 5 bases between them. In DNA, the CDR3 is TGTGCCAGCAGCCAAGATGTCGCTAACTATGGCTACACCTTC. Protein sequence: CASSQDVANYGYTF.

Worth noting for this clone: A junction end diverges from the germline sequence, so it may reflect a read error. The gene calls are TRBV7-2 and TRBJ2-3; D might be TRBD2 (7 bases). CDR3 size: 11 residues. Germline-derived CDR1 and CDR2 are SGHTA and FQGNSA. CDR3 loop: CASSLGTGRDF. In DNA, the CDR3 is TGTGCCAGCAGCTTGGGAACAGGGAGGGATTTT.

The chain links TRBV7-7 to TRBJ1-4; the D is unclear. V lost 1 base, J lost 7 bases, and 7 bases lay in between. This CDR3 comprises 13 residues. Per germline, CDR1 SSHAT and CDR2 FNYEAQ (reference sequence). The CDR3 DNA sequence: TGTGCCAGCAGCTTAGTTCGGGGTGAAAAACTGTTTTTT. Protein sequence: CASSLVRGEKLFF.

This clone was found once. The CDR3 DNA follows: TGCGCCAGCAGCCTGACAGGGGGCCGAGGGCAGTACTTC. It codes for CASSLTGGRGQYF. The V call is TRBV5-1, the J call TRBJ2-7; TRBD1 matches 10 bases. Per germline, CDR1 SGHRS and CDR2 YFSETQ. V lost 4 bases, J lost 9 bases, and 7 bases stayed unmatched. The CDR3 runs to 13 residues.

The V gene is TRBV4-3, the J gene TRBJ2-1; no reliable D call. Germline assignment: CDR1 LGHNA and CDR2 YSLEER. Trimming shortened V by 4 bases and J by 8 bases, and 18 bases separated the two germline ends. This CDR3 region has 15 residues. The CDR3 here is CASSPNRVFDDEQFF. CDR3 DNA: TGCGCCAGCAGCCCCAACCGGGTTTTTGACGATGAGCAGTTCTTC.

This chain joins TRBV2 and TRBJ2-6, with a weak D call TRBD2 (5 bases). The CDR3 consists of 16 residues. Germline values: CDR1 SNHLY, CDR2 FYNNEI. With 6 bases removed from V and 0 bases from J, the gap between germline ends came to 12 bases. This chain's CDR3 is CASSARTLSGANVLTF. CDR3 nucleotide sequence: TGTGCCAGCAGCGCCCGGACTCTCTCTGGGGCCAACGTCCTGACTTTC.

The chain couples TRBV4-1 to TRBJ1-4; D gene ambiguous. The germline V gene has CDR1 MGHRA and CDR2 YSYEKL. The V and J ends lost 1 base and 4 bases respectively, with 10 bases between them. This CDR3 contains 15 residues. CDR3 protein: CASSQVRGNNEKLFF. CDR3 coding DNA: TGCGCCAGCAGCCAAGTACGGGGTAATAATGAAAAACTGTTTTTT.

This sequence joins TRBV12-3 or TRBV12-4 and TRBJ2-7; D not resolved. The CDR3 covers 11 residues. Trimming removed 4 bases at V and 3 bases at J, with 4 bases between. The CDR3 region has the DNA TGTGCCAGCAGTTCCCTCTACGAGCAGTACTTC. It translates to CASSSLYEQYF.

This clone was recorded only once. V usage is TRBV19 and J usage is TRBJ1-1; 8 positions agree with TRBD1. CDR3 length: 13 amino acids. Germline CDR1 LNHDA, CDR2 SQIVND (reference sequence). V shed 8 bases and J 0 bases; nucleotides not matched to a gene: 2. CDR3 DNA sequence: TGTGCCAGTGGACAGGGACTGAACACTGAAGCTTTCTTT. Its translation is CASGQGLNTEAFF.

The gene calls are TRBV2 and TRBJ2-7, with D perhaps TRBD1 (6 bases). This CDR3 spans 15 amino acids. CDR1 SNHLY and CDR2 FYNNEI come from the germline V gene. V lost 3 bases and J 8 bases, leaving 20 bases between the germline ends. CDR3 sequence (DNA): TGTGCCAGCAGTGATCCCGGACAGAGAGTCCTTCAGCAGTACTTC. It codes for CASSDPGQRVLQQYF.

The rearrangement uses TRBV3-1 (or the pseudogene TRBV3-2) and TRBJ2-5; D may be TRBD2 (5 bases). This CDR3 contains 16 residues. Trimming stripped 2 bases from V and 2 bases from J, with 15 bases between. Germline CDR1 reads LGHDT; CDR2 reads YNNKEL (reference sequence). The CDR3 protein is CASSQPSTGGQETQYF. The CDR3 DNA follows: TGTGCCAGCAGCCAACCTAGCACGGGTGGGCAAGAGACCCAGTACTTC.

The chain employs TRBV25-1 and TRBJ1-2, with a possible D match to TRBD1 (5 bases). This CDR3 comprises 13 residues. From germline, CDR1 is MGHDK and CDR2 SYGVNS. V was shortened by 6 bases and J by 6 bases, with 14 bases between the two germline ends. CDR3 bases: TGTGCCAGCAGGAGCTTGGCGGGGGATGGCTACACCTTC. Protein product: CASRSLAGDGYTF.

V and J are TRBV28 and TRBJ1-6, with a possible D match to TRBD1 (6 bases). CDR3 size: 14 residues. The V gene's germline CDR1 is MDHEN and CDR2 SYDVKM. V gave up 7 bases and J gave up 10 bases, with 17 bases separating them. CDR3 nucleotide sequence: TGTGCCAGCATGAGGTGGCAGGGGAGATCACCCCTCCACTTT. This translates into CASMRWQGRSPLHF.

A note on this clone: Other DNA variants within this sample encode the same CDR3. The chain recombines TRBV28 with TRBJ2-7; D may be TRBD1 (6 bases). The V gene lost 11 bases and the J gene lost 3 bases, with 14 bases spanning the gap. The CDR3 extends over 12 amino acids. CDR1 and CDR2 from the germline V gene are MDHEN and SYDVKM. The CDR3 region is CASSRGYYEQYF. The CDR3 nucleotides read TGTGCCTCCTCCAGGGGATACTACGAGCAGTACTTC.

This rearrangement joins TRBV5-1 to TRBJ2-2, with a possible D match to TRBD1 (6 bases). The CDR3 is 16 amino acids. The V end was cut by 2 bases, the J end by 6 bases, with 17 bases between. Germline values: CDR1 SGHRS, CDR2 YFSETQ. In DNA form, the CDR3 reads TGCGCCAGCAGCTTAACGGTGGGGGCCCCAGCCGGGGAGCTGTTTTTT. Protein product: CASSLTVGAPAGELFF. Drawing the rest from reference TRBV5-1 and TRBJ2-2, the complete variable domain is KAGVTQTPRYLIKTRGQQVTLSCSPISGHRSVSWYQQTPGQGLQFLFEYFSETQRNKGNFPGRFSGRQFSNSRSEMNVSTLELGDSALYLCASSLTVGAPAGELFFGEGSRLTVL.

The CDR3: CASRRQGSSGNTIYF. The CDR3 nucleotides read TGTGCCAGCAGACGACAGGGATCCTCTGGAAACACCATATATTTT. The chain is built from TRBV6-5 and TRBJ1-3; the match to TRBD1 covers 7 bases. The CDR3 is 15 amino acids. Germline V gene sequence: CDR1 MNHEY, CDR2 SVGAGI. Trimming removed 6 bases from V and 0 bases from J; junction bases left unmatched: 5.

The CDR3 coding sequence is TGTGCCAGCGCCTCTCTCGGTTATGGCTACACCTTC. Translated, it gives CASASLGYGYTF. The chain combines TRBV3-1 (or the pseudogene TRBV3-2) with TRBJ1-2; D not certain. This CDR3 has 12 amino acids. The germline V and J ends were trimmed by 8 bases and 5 bases, with 12 bases remaining between them. Per germline, CDR1 LGHDT and CDR2 YNNKEL (reference sequence).